The present TCR beta chain was sequenced within a study of cytomegalovirus exposure and HLA in healthy donors. Study in general: Tens of millions of unique TCRs, all from HLA-typed donors, were included in an early release of the data.

A note on this clone: Its antigen is currently unknown.

Healthy bone marrow donors made up the donor group. Study results and limitations: In terms of immune exposure information, only CMV serostatus was available. In a later analysis, common viral pathogens appeared linked to several of the most significant clusters.

CDR3 length equals 15 residues. The ends lost 1 base at V and 5 bases at J; junction bases unmatched: 5. Germline assignment: CDR1 SGHRS and CDR2 YFSETQ. The PCR employed 60 Vbeta primers together with 13 Jbeta primers. The protocol was immunoSEQ multiplex PCR, while the TCRdb copy is restricted to in-frame clones and leaves out a portion. The top ten clones hold around 2.3% of a sample with 150,000 to 200,000 clones, 75% to 85% of them seen once. The material sequenced was PBMCs. This sequence was found in a woman in her fifties or sixties in good health and CMV-seronegative. This chain uses TRBV5-1 with TRBJ1-5; 8 nucleotides agree with TRBD1. The CDR3 region has the DNA TGCGCCAGCAGCTTGTTGGGGACAGGAGATCAGCCCCAGCATTTT. It is translated as CASSLLGTGDQPQHF.